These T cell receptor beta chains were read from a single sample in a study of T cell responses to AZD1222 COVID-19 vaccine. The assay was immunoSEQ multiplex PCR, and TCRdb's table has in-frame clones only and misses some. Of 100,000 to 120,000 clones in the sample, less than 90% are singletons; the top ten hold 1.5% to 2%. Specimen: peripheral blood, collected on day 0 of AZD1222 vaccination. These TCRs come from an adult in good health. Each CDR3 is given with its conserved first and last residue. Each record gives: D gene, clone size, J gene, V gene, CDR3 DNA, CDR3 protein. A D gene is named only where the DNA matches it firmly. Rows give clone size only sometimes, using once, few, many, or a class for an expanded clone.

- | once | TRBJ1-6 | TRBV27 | TGTGCCAGCAGTTTAAATGGGTGGGACTCCTATAATTCACCCCTCCACTTT | CASSLNGWDSYNSPLHF
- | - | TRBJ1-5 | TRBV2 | TGTGCCAGCAGTGCCCAGGGCCATAGCAATCAGCCCCAGCATTTT | CASSAQGHSNQPQHF
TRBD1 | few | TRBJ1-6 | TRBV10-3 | TGTGCCATCAAAGAGGGAAAAAAGGGGACAGATAATTCACCCCTCCACTTT | CAIKEGKKGTDNSPLHF
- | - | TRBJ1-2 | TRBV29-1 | TGCAGCGTACCGACAGGACTGGGTGGCTACACCTTC | CSVPTGLGGYTF
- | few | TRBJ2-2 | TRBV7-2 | TGTGCCAGCAGCCCCATAATCACCGGGGAGCTGTTTTTT | CASSPIITGELFF
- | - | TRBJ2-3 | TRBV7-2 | TGTGCCAGCAGCCCGAACCGGGTCCGAAGCACAGATACGCAGTATTTT | CASSPNRVRSTDTQYF
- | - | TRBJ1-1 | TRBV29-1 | TGCAGCGTTGCGCAGGGTCAGAACACTGAAGCTTTCTTT | CSVAQGQNTEAFF
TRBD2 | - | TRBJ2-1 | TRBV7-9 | TGTGCCAGCAGTCCTAGCGGGGGCCTCGCCTACAATGAGCAGTTCTTC | CASSPSGGLAYNEQFF
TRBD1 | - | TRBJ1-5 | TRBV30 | TGTGCCTGGAGCCCGGGACAGCGAAATCGGGCCCAGCATTTT | CAWSPGQRNRAQHF
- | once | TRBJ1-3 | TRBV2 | TGTGCCAGCAAAGAGGGATCCGGAAACACCATATATTTT | CASKEGSGNTIYF
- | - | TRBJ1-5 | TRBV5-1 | TGCGCCAGCAGCTTGGTGGGGGGCAATCAGCCCCAGCATTTT | CASSLVGGNQPQHF
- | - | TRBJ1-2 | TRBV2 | TGTGCCAGCAGTCGGGAGCGGGGTGGCTACACCTTC | CASSRERGGYTF
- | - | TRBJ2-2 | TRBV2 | TGTGCCAGCACCAAGCGGAACACCGGGGAGCTGTTTTTT | CASTKRNTGELFF
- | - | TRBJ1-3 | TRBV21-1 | TGTGCCAGCAGCCGACGGGACAGGCACGCTGGAAACACCATATATTTT | CASSRRDRHAGNTIYF
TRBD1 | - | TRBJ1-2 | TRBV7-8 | TGTGCCAGCAGCGTACCGGGACAGGGGGGTTATGGCTACACCTTC | CASSVPGQGGYGYTF
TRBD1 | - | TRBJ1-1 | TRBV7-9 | TGTGCCAGCAGATCCTACAGGGGCAACGGCGAAGCTTTCTTT | CASRSYRGNGEAFF
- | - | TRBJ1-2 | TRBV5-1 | TGCGCCAGCAGCTTGGCCGAAGGCACTAACTATGGCTACACCTTC | CASSLAEGTNYGYTF
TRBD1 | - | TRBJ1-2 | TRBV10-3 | TGTGCCATCAGTGAGTCGACCCCTGGACAGGACCCATACACCTTC | CAISESTPGQDPYTF
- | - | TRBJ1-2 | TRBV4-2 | TGTGCCAGCAGCCAAGATATACAGGGAATCTATGGCTACACCTTC | CASSQDIQGIYGYTF
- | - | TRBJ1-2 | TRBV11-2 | TGTGCCAGCAGCTTAATCGCTGATGGCTACACCTTC | CASSLIADGYTF